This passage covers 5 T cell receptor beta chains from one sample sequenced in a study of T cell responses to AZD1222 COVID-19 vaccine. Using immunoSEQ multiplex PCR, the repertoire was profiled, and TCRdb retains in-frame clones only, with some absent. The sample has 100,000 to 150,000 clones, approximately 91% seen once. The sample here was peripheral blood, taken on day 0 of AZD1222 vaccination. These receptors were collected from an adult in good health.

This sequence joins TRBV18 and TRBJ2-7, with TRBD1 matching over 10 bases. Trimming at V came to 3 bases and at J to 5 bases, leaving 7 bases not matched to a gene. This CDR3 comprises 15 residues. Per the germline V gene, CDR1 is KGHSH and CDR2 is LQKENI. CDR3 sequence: CASSPSLDRGHEQYF. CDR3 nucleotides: TGTGCCAGCTCACCCTCCCTTGACAGGGGGCACGAGCAGTACTTC.

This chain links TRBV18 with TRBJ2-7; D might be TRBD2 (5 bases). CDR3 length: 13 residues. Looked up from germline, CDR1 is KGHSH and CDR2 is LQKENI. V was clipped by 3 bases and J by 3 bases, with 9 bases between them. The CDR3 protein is CASSPTGVYEQYF. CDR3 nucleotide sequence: TGTGCCAGCTCACCTACCGGGGTCTACGAGCAGTACTTC.

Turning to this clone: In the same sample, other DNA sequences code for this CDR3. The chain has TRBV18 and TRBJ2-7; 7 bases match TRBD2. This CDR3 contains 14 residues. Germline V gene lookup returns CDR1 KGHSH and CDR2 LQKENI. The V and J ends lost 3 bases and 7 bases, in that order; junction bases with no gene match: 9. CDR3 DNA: TGTGCCAGCTCACCCTCGGGGCAGGGAGGGGAGCAGTACTTC. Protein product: CASSPSGQGGEQYF.

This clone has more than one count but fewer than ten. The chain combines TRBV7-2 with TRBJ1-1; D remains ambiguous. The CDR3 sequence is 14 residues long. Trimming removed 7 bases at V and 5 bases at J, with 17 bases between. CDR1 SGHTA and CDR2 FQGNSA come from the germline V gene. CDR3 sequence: CASTYGLAGTEAFF. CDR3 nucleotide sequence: TGTGCCAGCACCTATGGACTAGCCGGGACTGAAGCTTTCTTT.

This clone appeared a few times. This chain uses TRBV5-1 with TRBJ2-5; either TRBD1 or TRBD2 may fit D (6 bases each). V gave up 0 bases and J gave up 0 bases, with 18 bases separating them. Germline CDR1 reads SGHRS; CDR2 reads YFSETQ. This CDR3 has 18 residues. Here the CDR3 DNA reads TGCGCCAGCAGCTTGGCCGGGGGCCTAACCGATTACCAAGAGACCCAGTACTTC. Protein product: CASSLAGGLTDYQETQYF.